This T cell receptor beta chain originates from a study of beta chain features in type 1 diabetes. This clone was seen only a few times. Expressed TCRB transcripts got sequenced, as all isolated RNA was reverse transcribed. Method: immunoSEQ multiplex PCR; TCRdb's copy keeps in-frame clones and lacks some. This table has fewer than 550,000 clones, 10% to 12% appearing once. Germline values: CDR1 SGHAT, CDR2 FQDESV (reference sequence). CDR3 length equals 14 residues. V was trimmed by 7 bases and J by 4 bases, leaving 17 bases between them. Sample: naive CD4+ T cells from blood. This rearrangement joins TRBV11-1 to TRBJ2-7; D remains ambiguous. This receptor was obtained from a young woman in good health. In DNA, the CDR3 is TGTGCCAGCAAAGACACCACCATCTCATACGAGCAGTACTTC. Its translation: CASKDTTISYEQYF. The full variable domain, completed using reference TRBV11-1 and TRBJ2-7, is EAEVAQSPRYKITEKSQAVAFWCDPISGHATLYWYRQILGQGPELLVQFQDESVVDDSQLPKDRFSAERLKGVDSTLKIQPAELGDSAMYLCASKDTTISYEQYFGPGTRLTVT.